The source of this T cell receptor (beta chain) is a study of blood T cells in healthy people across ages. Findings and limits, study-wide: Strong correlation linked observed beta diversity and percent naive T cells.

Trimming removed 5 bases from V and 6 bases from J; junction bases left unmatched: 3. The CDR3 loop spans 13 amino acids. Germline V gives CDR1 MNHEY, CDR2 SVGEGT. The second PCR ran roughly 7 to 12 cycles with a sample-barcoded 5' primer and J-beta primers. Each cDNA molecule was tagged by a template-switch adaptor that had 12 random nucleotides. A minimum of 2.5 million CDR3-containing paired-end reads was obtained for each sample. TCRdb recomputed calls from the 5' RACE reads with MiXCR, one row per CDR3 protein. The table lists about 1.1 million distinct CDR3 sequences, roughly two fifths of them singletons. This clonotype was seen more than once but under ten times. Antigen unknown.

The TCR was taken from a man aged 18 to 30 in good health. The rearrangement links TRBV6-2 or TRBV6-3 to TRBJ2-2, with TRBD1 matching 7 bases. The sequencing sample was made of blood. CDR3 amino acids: CASSETGAGELFF. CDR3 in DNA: TGTGCCAGCAGTGAAACAGGGGCCGGGGAGCTGTTTTTT.